This T cell receptor (beta chain) is from a study of blood T cell dynamics during melanoma immunotherapy. Germline-derived CDR1 and CDR2 are LGHNA and YNFKEQ. The CDR3 covers 14 residues. V lost 1 base and J lost 0, with 6 bases in between. Each bulk PBMC sample had around 380 ng DNA loaded. The assay was immunoSEQ multiplex PCR, and TCRdb's table has in-frame clones only and misses some. The sample holds about 12,000 clones, roughly 90% seen once. Time point denoted: week 3, after first cycle of checkpoint inhibitor. One draw preceded checkpoint blockade; another followed its first cycle at week 3. Response was assessed by RECIST 1.1 at 12 weeks, except a couple of rapid progressors. Points from the study as a whole: PBMC repertoires of eventual disease-control patients split at W3 into clonality or diversity gains.

Comment on this clone: What it recognizes is unknown.

Source: blood, taken from a patient treated with checkpoint blockade. This sequence was found in a human donor with melanoma. The rearrangement joins TRBV4-2 to TRBJ1-1; D gene uncertain. DNA for the CDR3: TGTGCCAGCAGCCAAGGGTCCCTGAACACTGAAGCTTTCTTT. Its translation is CASSQGSLNTEAFF.